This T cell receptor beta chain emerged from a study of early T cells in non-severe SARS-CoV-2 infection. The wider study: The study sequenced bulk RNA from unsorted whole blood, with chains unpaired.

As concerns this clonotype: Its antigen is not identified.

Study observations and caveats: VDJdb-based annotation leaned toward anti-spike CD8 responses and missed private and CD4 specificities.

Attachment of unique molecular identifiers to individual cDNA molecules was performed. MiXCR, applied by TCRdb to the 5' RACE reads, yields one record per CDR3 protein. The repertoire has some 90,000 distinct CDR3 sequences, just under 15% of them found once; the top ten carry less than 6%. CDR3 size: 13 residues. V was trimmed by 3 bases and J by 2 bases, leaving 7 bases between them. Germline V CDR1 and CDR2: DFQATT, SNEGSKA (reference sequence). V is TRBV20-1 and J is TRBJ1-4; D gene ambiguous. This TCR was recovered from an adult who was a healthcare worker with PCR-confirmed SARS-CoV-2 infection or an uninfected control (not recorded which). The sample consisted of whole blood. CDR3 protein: CSARAGTNEKLFF. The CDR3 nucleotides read TGCAGTGCTAGGGCGGGCACTAATGAAAAACTGTTTTTT.